This T cell receptor (beta chain) was captured by sequencing in a study of T cells after yellow fever vaccination. Study-wide results and limits: Most clones from primary vaccination were detected again post-booster (96% CD4, about 88% CD8).

Trimming took off 1 base at V and 7 bases at J, with 15 bases between the two ends. The CDR3 sequence is 14 residues long. Germline V gene sequence: CDR1 SQVTM, CDR2 ANQGSEA. This clonotype was detected ten times or more. Its antigen remains unidentified. TCRdb analysed the 5' RACE reads with MiXCR anew, one entry per CDR3 protein. The table shows 120,000 to 150,000 distinct CDR3 sequences, with 6.5% to 8.5% occurring only once. Sample: CD4+ T cells sorted from PBMCs, taken 5 days after the yellow fever booster vaccination. V is TRBV29-1 and J is TRBJ2-3, with a weak D call TRBD1 (5 bases). This clonotype was sampled from a man aged 25-45 years who received the YFV17D yellow fever vaccine. The DNA for the CDR3 is TGCAGCGTTGAAGCCAACAGGAAAGGAAATACGCAGTATTTT. Amino acids: CSVEANRKGNTQYF.